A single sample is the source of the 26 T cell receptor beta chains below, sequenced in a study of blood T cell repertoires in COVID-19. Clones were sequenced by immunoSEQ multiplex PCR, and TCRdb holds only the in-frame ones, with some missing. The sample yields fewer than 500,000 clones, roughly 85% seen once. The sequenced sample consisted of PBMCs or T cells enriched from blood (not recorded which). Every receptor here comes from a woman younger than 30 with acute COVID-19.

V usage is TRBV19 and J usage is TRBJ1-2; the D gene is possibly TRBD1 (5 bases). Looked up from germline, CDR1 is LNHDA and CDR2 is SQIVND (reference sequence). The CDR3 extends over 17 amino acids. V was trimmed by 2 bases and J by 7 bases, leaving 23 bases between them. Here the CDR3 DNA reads TGTGCCAGTAGTATACCATCCCCAGGACATTCCTGGACTGGCTACACCTTC. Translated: CASSIPSPGHSWTGYTF.

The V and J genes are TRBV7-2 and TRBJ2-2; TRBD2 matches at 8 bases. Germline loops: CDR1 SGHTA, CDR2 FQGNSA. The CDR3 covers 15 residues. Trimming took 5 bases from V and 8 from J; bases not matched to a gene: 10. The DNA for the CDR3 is TGTGCCAGCAGCCTAAGTATTAGCGGGATAGGGGAGCTGTTTTTT. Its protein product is CASSLSISGIGELFF.

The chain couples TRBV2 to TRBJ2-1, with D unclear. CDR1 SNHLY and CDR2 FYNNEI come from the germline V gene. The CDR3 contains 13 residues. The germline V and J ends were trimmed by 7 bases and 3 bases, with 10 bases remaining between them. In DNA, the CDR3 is TGTGCCAGCAACCGCCGGGTCTACAATGAGCAGTTCTTC. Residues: CASNRRVYNEQFF.

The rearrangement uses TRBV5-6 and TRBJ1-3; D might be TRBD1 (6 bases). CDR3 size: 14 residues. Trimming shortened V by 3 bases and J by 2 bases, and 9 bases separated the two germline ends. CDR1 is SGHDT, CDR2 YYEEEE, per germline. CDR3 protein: CASSSTGTGNTIYF. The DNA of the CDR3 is TGTGCCAGCAGCTCCACAGGGACTGGAAACACCATATATTTT. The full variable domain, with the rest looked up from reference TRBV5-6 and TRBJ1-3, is DAGVTQSPTHLIKTRGQQVTLRCSPKSGHDTVSWYQQALGQGPQFIFQYYEEEERQRGNFPDRFSGHQFPNYSSELNVNALLLGDSALYLCASSSTGTGNTIYFGEGSWLTVV.

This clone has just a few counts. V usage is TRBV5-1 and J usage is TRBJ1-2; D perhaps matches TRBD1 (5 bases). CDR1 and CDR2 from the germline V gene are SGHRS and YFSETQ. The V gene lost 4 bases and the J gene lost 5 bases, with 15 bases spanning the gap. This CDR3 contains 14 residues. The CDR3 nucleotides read TGCGCCAGCAGCGGGGAGGGGATTGGATATGGCTACACCTTC. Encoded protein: CASSGEGIGYGYTF. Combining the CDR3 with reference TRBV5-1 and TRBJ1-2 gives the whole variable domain KAGVTQTPRYLIKTRGQQVTLSCSPISGHRSVSWYQQTPGQGLQFLFEYFSETQRNKGNFPGRFSGRQFSNSRSEMNVSTLELGDSALYLCASSGEGIGYGYTFGSGTRLTVV.

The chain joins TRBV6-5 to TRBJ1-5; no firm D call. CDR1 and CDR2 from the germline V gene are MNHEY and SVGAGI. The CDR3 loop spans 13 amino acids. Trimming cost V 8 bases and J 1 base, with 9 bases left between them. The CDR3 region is CASRGWSNQPQHF. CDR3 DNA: TGTGCCAGCCGGGGATGGAGCAATCAGCCCCAGCATTTT.

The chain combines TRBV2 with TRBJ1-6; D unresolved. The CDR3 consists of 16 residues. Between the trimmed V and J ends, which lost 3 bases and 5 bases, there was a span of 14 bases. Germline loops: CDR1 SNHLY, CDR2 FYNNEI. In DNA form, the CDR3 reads TGTGCCAGCAGTGAGTTTTCAGACACCCATAATTCACCCCTCCACTTT. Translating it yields CASSEFSDTHNSPLHF.

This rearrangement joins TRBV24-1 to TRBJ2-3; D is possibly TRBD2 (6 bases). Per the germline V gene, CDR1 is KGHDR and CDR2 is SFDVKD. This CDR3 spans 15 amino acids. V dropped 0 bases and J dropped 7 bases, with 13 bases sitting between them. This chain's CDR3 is CATSDLTSTVNTQYF. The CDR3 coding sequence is TGTGCCACCAGTGATTTGACTAGCACCGTTAATACGCAGTATTTT.

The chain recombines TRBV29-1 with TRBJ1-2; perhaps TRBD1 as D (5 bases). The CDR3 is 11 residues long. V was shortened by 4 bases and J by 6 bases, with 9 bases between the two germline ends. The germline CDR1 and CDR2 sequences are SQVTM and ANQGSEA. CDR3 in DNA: TGCAGCGTTGCAGGGCGTGATGGCTACACCTTC. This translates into CSVAGRDGYTF.

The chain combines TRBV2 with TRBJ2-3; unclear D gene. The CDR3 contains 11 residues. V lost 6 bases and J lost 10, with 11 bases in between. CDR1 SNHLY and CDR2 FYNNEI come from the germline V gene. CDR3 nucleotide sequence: TGTGCCAGCAGCATACAACGATCGCAGTATTTT. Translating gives CASSIQRSQYF.

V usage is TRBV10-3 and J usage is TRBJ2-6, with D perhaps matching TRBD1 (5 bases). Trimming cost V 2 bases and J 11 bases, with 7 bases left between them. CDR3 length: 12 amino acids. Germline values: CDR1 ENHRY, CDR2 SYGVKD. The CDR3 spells CAISEAGYVLTF. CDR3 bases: TGTGCCATCAGTGAGGCAGGGTACGTCCTGACTTTC.

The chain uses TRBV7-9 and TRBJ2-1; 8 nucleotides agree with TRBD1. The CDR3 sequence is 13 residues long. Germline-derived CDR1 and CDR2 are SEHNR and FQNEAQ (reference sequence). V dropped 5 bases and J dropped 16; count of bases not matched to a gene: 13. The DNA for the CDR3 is TGTGCCAGCAGCGAACCATCGGGGACAGGCACATTCTTC. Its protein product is CASSEPSGTGTFF.

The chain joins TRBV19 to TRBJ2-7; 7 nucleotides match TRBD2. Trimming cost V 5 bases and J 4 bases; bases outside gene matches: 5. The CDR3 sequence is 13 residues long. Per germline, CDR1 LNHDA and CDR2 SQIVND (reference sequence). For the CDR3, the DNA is TGTGCCAGTAGTCCTCGGGAGGCATACGAGCAGTACTTC. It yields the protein CASSPREAYEQYF.

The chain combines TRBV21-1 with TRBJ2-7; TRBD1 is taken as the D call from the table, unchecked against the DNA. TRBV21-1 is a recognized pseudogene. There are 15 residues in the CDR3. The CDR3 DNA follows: TGTGCCAGCAGCAAAGCGACAGGGGACATCTACGAGCAGTACTTC. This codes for CASSKATGDIYEQYF.

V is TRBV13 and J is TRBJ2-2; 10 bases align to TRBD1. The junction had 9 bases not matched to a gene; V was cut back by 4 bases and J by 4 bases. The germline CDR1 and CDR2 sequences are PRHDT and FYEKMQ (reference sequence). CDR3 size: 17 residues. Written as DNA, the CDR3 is TGTGCCAGCAGCTCTTTAGACAGGGGGCTAGGCACCGGGGAGCTGTTTTTT. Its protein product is CASSSLDRGLGTGELFF.

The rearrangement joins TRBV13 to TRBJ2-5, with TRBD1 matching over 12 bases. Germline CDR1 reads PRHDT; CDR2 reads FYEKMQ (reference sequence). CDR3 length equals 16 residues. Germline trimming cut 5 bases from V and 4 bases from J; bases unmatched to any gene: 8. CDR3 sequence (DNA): TGTGCCAGCAGCGGGGACAGGGGGCCTTTGGTAGAGACCCAGTACTTC. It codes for CASSGDRGPLVETQYF.

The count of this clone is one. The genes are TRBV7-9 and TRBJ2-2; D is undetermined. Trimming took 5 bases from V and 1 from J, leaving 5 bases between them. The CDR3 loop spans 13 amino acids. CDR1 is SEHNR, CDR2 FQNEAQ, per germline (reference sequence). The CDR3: CASSRQNTGELFF. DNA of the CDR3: TGTGCCAGCAGCCGACAGAACACCGGGGAGCTGTTTTTT.

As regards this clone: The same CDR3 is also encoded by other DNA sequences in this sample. CDR3 in DNA: TGTGCCAGCAGTTTTAATTACGAGCAGTACTTC. Its protein product is CASSFNYEQYF. The chain joins TRBV28 to TRBJ2-7; D not resolved. Between the trimmed V and J ends, which lost 3 bases and 4 bases, there was a span of 4 bases. This CDR3 is built from 11 residues. Germline-derived CDR1 and CDR2 are MDHEN and SYDVKM.

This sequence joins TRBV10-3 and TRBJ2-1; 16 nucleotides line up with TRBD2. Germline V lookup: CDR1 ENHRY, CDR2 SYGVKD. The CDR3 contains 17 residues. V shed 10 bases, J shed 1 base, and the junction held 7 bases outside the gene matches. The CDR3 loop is CATTGLAGGRSYNEQFF. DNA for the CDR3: TGTGCCACTACGGGACTAGCGGGAGGGCGTTCCTACAATGAGCAGTTCTTC.

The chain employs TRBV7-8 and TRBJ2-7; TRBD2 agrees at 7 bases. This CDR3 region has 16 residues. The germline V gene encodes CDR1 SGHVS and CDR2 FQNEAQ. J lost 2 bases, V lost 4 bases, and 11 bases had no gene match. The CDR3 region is CASSSYSEAGPYEQYF. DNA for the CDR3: TGTGCCAGCAGCTCCTACTCCGAAGCGGGGCCCTACGAGCAGTACTTC.

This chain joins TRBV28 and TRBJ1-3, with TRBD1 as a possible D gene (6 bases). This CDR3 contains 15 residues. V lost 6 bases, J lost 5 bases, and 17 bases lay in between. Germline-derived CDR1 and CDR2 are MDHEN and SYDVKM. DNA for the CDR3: TGTGCCAGCAGCGAACACCAGGGGAACAGAAACACCATATATTTT. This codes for CASSEHQGNRNTIYF.

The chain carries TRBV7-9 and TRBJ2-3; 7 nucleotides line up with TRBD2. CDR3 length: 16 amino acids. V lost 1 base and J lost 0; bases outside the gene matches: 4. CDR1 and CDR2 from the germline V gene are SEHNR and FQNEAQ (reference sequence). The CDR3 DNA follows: TGTGCCAGCAGCTTAGGGCTAGCGGCAAGCACAGATACGCAGTATTTT. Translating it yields CASSLGLAASTDTQYF.

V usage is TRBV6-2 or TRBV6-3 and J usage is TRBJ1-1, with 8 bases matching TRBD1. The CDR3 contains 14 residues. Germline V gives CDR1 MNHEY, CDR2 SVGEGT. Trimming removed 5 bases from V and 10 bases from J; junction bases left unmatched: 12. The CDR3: CASSTYRGTPGAFF. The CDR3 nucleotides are TGTGCCAGCAGTACCTACAGGGGGACGCCTGGAGCTTTCTTT.

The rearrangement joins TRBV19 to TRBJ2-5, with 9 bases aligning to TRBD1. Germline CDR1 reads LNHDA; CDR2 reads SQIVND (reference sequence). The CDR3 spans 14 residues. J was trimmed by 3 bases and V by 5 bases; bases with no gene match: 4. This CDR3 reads CASSSGQGKETQYF. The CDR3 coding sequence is TGTGCCAGTAGTTCCGGACAGGGGAAAGAGACCCAGTACTTC.

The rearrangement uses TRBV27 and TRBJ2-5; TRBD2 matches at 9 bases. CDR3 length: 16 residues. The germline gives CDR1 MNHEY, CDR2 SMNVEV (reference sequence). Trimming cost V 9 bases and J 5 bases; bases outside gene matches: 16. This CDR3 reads CASWAFRGGARETQYF. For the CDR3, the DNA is TGTGCCAGTTGGGCCTTCCGCGGGGGGGCCAGGGAGACCCAGTACTTC.

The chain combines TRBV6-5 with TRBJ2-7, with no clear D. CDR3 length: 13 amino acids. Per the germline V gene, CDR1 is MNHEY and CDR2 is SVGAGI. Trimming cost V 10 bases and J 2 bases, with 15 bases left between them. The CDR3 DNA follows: TGTGCCACCGCGACACCTAAGACCTACGAGCAGTACTTC. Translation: CATATPKTYEQYF.